What follows are 16 T cell receptor beta chains derived from one specimen sequenced in a study of cytomegalovirus exposure and HLA in healthy donors. PCR amplification relied on 60 Vbeta primers (plus 13 Jbeta primers). The repertoire was sequenced with immunoSEQ multiplex PCR; TCRdb's copy has only in-frame clones and lacks some. The top ten clones hold under 15% of a sample with 130,000 to 150,000 clones, 73% of them seen once. The specimen was PBMCs. Receptor source: a human donor in good health.

The CDR3 reads CASSVGTARKETQYF. CDR3 DNA: TGTGCCAGCAGCGTGGGGACAGCCCGAAAAGAGACCCAGTACTTC. The chain carries TRBV5-6 and TRBJ2-5, with 7 positions matching TRBD1. This CDR3 has 15 residues. Germline CDR1 reads SGHDT; CDR2 reads YYEEEE. With 4 bases clipped from V and 3 bases from J, the junction kept 9 bases outside the gene matches.

This chain joins TRBV15 and TRBJ2-1; D possibly corresponds to TRBD2 (6 bases). The V and J ends lost 0 bases and 8 bases respectively, with 8 bases between them. CDR1 and CDR2 from the germline V gene are LNHNV and YYDKDF (reference sequence). CDR3 size: 13 residues. CDR3: CATSRDWGDEQFF. CDR3 bases: TGTGCCACCAGCAGAGATTGGGGGGATGAGCAGTTCTTC.

The rearrangement links TRBV5-4 to TRBJ1-3; 7 bases align to TRBD1. Germline CDR1 SGHNT, CDR2 YYREEE (reference sequence). The CDR3 is 13 residues long. Trimming cost V 7 bases and J 3 bases; bases outside gene matches: 4. In nucleotides, the CDR3 is TGTGCCAGCGCTGACAGGGTTGGAAACACCATATATTTT. Encoded protein: CASADRVGNTIYF.

This clone was detected a few times. V and J are TRBV27 and TRBJ2-3; 8 bases line up with TRBD2. CDR1 and CDR2 (germline): MNHEY, SMNVEV (reference sequence). V lost 3 bases to trimming and J lost 5 bases; unmatched junction nucleotides: 1. The CDR3 covers 13 residues. The CDR3 sequence: CASSFGGGDTQYF. The CDR3, as DNA: TGTGCCAGCAGTTTCGGGGGGGGAGATACGCAGTATTTT.

In nucleotides, the CDR3 is TGTGCCAGCAAACAGGGCTATAGCAATCAGCCCCAGCATTTT. This sequence encodes CASKQGYSNQPQHF. The genes are TRBV2 and TRBJ1-5, with a weak D call TRBD1 (6 bases). The germline CDR1 and CDR2 sequences are SNHLY and FYNNEI. The CDR3 totals 14 residues. V lost 7 bases to trimming and J lost 0 bases, with 10 bases between them.

The CDR3 protein is CASSLTGTGDEKLFF. Written as DNA, the CDR3 is TGTGCCAGCAGCCTGACCGGGACAGGGGATGAAAAACTGTTTTTT. The V gene is TRBV5-6, the J gene TRBJ1-4; 10 bases line up with TRBD1. Germline V gene sequence: CDR1 SGHDT, CDR2 YYEEEE. Losses at the gene ends were 4 bases for V and 6 bases for J; bases not matched to a gene: 6. CDR3 length: 15 residues.

The chain links TRBV25-1 to TRBJ2-3; the D is unclear. CDR1 and CDR2 (germline): MGHDK, SYGVNS. The V and J ends lost 4 bases and 0 bases respectively, with 14 bases between them. The CDR3 has 16 residues. CDR3 sequence: CASSGFVTTSTDTQYF. The CDR3 DNA reads TGTGCCAGCAGTGGGTTTGTAACCACTAGCACAGATACGCAGTATTTT.

This clone was counted a single time. This chain connects TRBV7-2 to TRBJ2-3; 8 positions agree with TRBD2. V lost 2 bases and J lost 4; bases outside the gene matches: 5. This CDR3 contains 15 residues. Germline V gives CDR1 SGHTA, CDR2 FQGNSA. The CDR3 reads CASSLRAGVPDTQYF. The CDR3 DNA follows: TGTGCCAGCAGCTTACGAGCGGGAGTTCCAGATACGCAGTATTTT.

The genes are TRBV9 and TRBJ1-2, with D perhaps TRBD1 (6 bases). Trimming pared 5 bases from V and 1 base from J, leaving 12 bases between. The CDR3 contains 14 residues. Looked up from germline, CDR1 is SGDLS and CDR2 is YYNGEE. The CDR3 loop is CASRGGQLNYGYTF. Written as DNA, the CDR3 is TGTGCCAGCAGAGGTGGACAGCTTAACTATGGCTACACCTTC.

This clone came up once. The CDR3 spells CASSYGTSEKTQYF. The CDR3 region has the DNA TGTGCCAGCAGTTACGGGACTAGCGAAAAGACCCAGTACTTC. The chain joins TRBV6-6 to TRBJ2-5; 10 nucleotides line up with TRBD2. The germline gives CDR1 MNHNY, CDR2 SVGAGI (reference sequence). This CDR3 is built from 14 residues. Trimming took 2 bases from V and 6 from J; bases not matched to a gene: 3.

In nucleotides, the CDR3 is TGTGCCAGTAGTGCGGGACAGGGGCCCGCCGTTTATGGCTACACCTTC. It translates to CASSAGQGPAVYGYTF. V and J are TRBV19 and TRBJ1-2; TRBD1 agrees at 10 bases. Germline CDR1 LNHDA, CDR2 SQIVND (reference sequence). Losses at the gene ends were 5 bases for V and 5 bases for J; bases not matched to a gene: 11. The CDR3 contains 16 residues.

V is TRBV1 and J is TRBJ2-1; the table's D call, TRBD2, was not checked against the DNA. TRBV1 corresponds to a pseudogene. This CDR3 is 13 amino acids long. For the CDR3, the DNA is TGCACCAGCAGCCAAGGGGGGGACGCTGAGCAGTTCTTC. Protein: CTSSQGGDAEQFF.

The chain joins TRBV2 to TRBJ2-1, with 13 bases fitting TRBD2. The CDR3 runs to 15 residues. J was trimmed by 7 bases and V by 6 bases; bases with no gene match: 6. In germline, CDR1 is SNHLY, CDR2 FYNNEI. The CDR3 loop reads CASRRGLAGRNEQFF. The CDR3 DNA is TGTGCCAGCAGAAGGGGACTAGCGGGGCGAAATGAGCAGTTCTTC.

The chain uses TRBV5-4 and TRBJ1-4, with 8 positions matching TRBD1. The CDR3 contains 14 residues. J gave up 5 bases and V 5 bases, and 5 bases lay outside the gene matches. The V gene's germline CDR1 is SGHNT and CDR2 YYREEE (reference sequence). The CDR3 region has the DNA TGTGCCAGCAGTTTTGGACAGGGAAATGAAAAACTGTTTTTT. The encoded protein is CASSFGQGNEKLFF.

This clone was seen only once. The chain uses TRBV27 and TRBJ2-7; 9 positions agree with TRBD2. Unmatched junction bases numbered 2, after V lost 7 bases and J lost 4 bases. The CDR3 extends over 12 amino acids. Germline V gives CDR1 MNHEY, CDR2 SMNVEV (reference sequence). The CDR3 DNA follows: TGTGCCAGCATTAGCGGGAGATACGAGCAGTACTTC. This codes for CASISGRYEQYF.

This clone was detected only a few times. The chain recombines TRBV7-6 with TRBJ2-2; TRBD2 aligns across 11 bases. The V gene's germline CDR1 is SGHVS and CDR2 FNYEAQ. The length of the CDR3 is 16 residues. The V and J ends lost 3 bases and 4 bases, in that order; junction bases with no gene match: 4. The CDR3 nucleotides read TGTGCCAGCAGCTTCACCCTAGCGGGGGGCACCGGGGAGCTGTTTTTT. Translating gives CASSFTLAGGTGELFF. Complete variable domain (other parts from reference TRBV7-6 and TRBJ2-2): GAGVSQSPRYKVTKRGQDVALRCDPISGHVSLYWYRQALGQGPEFLTYFNYEAQQDKSGLPNDRFSAERPEGSISTLTIQRTEQRDSAMYRCASSFTLAGGTGELFFGEGSRLTVL.